A single TCR beta chain is shown here with its context. This clone's antigen is unknown. The library was obtained by 5' RACE. The input for every TCR library was roughly 4,000 ng of total RNA. For each sample, cDNA synthesis with SMARTScribe reverse transcriptase was split into eight separate reactions. Unique molecular identifiers containing a 6-nucleotide sample barcode were introduced through template switching during cDNA synthesis. TCRalpha and TCRbeta cDNA was amplified by two nested PCRs of 16 and 9 cycles, with bead purification after each PCR. Before amplification, the cDNA was treated with uracil DNA-glycosylase and purified using the QIAquick PCR purification kit. The second PCR added Illumina TruSeq-compatible adapters along with sample-specific barcodes. Library quality and concentration were checked on TapeStation and Qubit, and libraries were pooled at roughly 5.1 ng each. Sequencing of pooled libraries was carried out on an Illumina HiSeq2500 single-index Rapid Run using 2 x 100 bp reads and custom sequencing primers. Regarding the original processing steps: UMI-based consensus assembly with MiGEC version 1.2.6 was used to correct PCR and sequencing errors. MiXCR version 2.1.1 was used to carry out V(D)J alignment, clonotype assembly and CDR3 extraction. Gene usage, clonotype sharing and MAIT/NKT TCR abundance were normalised by analysing the top 1000, 10 000 and 20 000 clonotypes per sample. After downsampling to 27 000 UMIs, diversity was calculated as the inverse Simpson index using the vegan R package. Paired Mann-Whitney U tests were applied to discordant twin pairs, and Benjamini-Hochberg correction was used for multiple testing. The reads underwent TCRdb reprocessing, giving one record for each CDR3 protein sequence and no DNA. TCRdb assigned the V and J calls; the authors' analysis was not used. This sample's listing comprises about 160,000 distinct CDR3 sequences. Of the sample, approximately 2.5% falls within the top ten clones.

The source of the sample is a study of monozygotic twins with inflammatory bowel disease (dated by TCRdb to 2018 to 2020). Regarding the research as a whole: In total, 28 monozygotic twin pairs made up the full study: 19 Danish pairs, all IBD-discordant, plus nine German pairs, of which four were IBD-concordant and five were IBD-discordant. Disease-associated traits were sought mainly through comparisons between IBD patients and their genetically identical healthy co-twins within discordant pairs. Each individual had, on average, about 151 000 unique TCRalpha sequences and 181 000 unique TCRbeta sequences available for analysis. The full study reports these points: Repertoire similarity did not differ between concordant and discordant twins, which could be due to limited statistical power. Different T cell subtypes could not be distinguished in the analysis. IBD patients shared fewer clonotypes with other individuals than healthy twins did, most markedly in patients showing signs of disease activity. IBD patients had lower TCRbeta repertoire diversity, measured by the inverse Simpson index, than their healthy co-twins. The results gave no support for a single strong signal or clonotype linked to IBD. Background noise and inter-individual variability may have been introduced into the repertoires by the differing immunosuppressive treatments among patients.

From each donor, a roughly 2.7 ml peripheral blood sample was collected into PAXgene tubes and kept at -80 degrees C. Without T cell sorting, total RNA was isolated from whole blood using the PAXgene blood miRNA kit on an automated QIAcube. Peripheral blood from monozygotic twin pairs who were concordant or discordant for inflammatory bowel disease underwent deep TCRalpha and TCRbeta repertoire profiling using unique molecular barcoding. For every twin pair, smoking habits were documented, and each individual was categorised as a current, former or never smoker. CDR1 and CDR2 were assigned from the germline V gene as MGHRA and YSYEKL. From the cysteine through the phenylalanine, the CDR3 covers 15 amino acids. The entry carries no DNA sequence.

The sequence derives from a human donor with ulcerative colitis or Crohn's disease, or a healthy co-twin of an affected twin (not recorded which). The V and J segments used are TRBV4-1 and TRBJ1-1; absent DNA, TCRdb's TRBD1 call cannot be checked. The sample consisted of blood. The CDR3 protein: CASSHVQGGRTEAFF.